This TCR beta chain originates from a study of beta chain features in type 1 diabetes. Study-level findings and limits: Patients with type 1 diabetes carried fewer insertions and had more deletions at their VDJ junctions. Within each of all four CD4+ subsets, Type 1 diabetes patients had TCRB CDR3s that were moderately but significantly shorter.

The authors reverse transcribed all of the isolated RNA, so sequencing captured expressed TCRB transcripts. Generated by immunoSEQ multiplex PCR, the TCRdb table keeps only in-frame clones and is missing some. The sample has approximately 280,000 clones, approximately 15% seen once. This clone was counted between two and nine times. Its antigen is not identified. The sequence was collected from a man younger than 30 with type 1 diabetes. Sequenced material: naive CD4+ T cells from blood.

CDR3 sequence (DNA): TGTGCCAGCAGCAAGTGGGACTACCACACAGATACGCAGTATTTT. Translating it yields CASSKWDYHTDTQYF. V is TRBV7-2 and J is TRBJ2-3; 7 positions match TRBD2. Germline assignment: CDR1 SGHTA and CDR2 FQGNSA. This CDR3 contains 15 residues. V trimming: 5 bases; J trimming: 2 bases; junction bases outside the gene matches: 7.